This record covers a single T cell receptor beta chain. Its antigen remains unknown. Using immunoSEQ multiplex PCR, the repertoire was profiled, and TCRdb retains in-frame clones only, with some absent. The sample shows roughly 25,000 clones, roughly 80% of them seen only once. The germline V gene has CDR1 SGHNT and CDR2 YYREEE (reference sequence). The CDR3 consists of 13 residues. Trimming removed 4 bases from V and 4 bases from J, with 11 bases in between. This entry comes from a study of PD-1 blockade in classical Hodgkin lymphoma. Points from the study as a whole: The study found complete responders had baseline diversity similar to newly diagnosed patients. Reports described newly diagnosed patients as having lower baseline TCR diversity than healthy donors.

Every one of the patients relapsed after autologous stem cell transplantation (brentuximab vedotin exposure was variable). Best overall response was complete response, partial response or progressive disease in these relapsed/refractory classical Hodgkin lymphoma patients. This TCR was recovered from a human donor with classical Hodgkin lymphoma. This chain uses TRBV5-4 with TRBJ1-2; D is undetermined. Sequences were derived from peripheral blood mononuclear cells (PBMCs), sampled at baseline. CDR3 protein: CASSTGASYGYTF. The CDR3 region has the DNA TGTGCCAGCAGCACGGGAGCCAGCTATGGCTACACCTTC.